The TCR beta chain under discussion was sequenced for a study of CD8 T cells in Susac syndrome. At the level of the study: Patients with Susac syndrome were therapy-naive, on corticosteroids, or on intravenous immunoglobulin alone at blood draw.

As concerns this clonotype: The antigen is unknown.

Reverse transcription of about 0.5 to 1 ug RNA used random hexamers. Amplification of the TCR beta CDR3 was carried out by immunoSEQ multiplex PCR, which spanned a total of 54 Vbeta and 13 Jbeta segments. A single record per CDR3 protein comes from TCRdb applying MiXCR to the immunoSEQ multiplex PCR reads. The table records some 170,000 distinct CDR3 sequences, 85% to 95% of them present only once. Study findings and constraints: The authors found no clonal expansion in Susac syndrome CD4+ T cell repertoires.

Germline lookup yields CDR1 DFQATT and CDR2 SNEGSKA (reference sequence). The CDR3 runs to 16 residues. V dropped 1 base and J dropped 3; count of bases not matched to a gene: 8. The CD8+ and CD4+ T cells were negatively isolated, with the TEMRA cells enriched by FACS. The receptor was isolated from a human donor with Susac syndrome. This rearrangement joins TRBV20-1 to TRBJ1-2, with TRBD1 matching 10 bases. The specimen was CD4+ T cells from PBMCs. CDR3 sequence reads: CSARVSDRGLDYGYTF. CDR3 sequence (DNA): TGCAGTGCTAGAGTGTCGGACAGGGGGTTGGACTATGGCTACACCTTC.